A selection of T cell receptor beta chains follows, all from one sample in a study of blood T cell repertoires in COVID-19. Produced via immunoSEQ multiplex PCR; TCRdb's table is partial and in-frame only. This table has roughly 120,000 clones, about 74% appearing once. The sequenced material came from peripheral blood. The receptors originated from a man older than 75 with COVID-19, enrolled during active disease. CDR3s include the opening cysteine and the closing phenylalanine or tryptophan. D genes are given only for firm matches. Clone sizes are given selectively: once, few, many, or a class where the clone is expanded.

CDR3nt: TGTGCCAGCTCCTCAATACCGTCGATTAGCGGGGGACTGAATCTTTACAATGAGCAGTTCTTC
CDR3aa: CASSSIPSISGGLNLYNEQFF
abundance: few
d_gene: TRBD2
j_gene: TRBJ2-1
v_gene: TRBV28

CDR3nt: TGTGCCACCAGTGCCCGTAGGGAGTACTATGGCTACACCTTC
CDR3aa: CATSARREYYGYTF
abundance: -
d_gene: -
j_gene: TRBJ1-2
v_gene: TRBV15

CDR3nt: TGTGCCAGCAGCCAAGACCTTAGCGGGACCCGATCTTACAATGAGCAGTTCTTC
CDR3aa: CASSQDLSGTRSYNEQFF
abundance: -
d_gene: TRBD2
j_gene: TRBJ2-1
v_gene: TRBV3-1/TRBV3-2

CDR3nt: TGCAGCGTTGAGTCCCCAGGGATGAACACTGAAGCTTTCTTT
CDR3aa: CSVESPGMNTEAFF
abundance: -
d_gene: -
j_gene: TRBJ1-1
v_gene: TRBV29-1

CDR3nt: TGTGCCAGCAGTTACTCGCGCCGGGGATCAGGCAATCAGCCCCAGCATTTT
CDR3aa: CASSYSRRGSGNQPQHF
abundance: -
d_gene: -
j_gene: TRBJ1-5
v_gene: TRBV6-2/TRBV6-3

CDR3nt: TGTGCCAGCAGCTTGGGGGGGACTCGCACAGATACGCAGTATTTT
CDR3aa: CASSLGGTRTDTQYF
abundance: -
d_gene: -
j_gene: TRBJ2-3
v_gene: TRBV5-8

CDR3nt: TGTGCCAGCAGCCCGCGGGGACAGGGAATGAACACTGAAGCTTTCTTT
CDR3aa: CASSPRGQGMNTEAFF
abundance: -
d_gene: TRBD1
j_gene: TRBJ1-1
v_gene: TRBV5-5

CDR3nt: TGTGCCAGCAGTTTATATGGCAGTGAAGAGACCCAGTACTTC
CDR3aa: CASSLYGSEETQYF
abundance: -
d_gene: -
j_gene: TRBJ2-5
v_gene: TRBV27

CDR3nt: TGCGCCAGCAGCTCGAGCGGGGCGGTTTTCGAGCAGTACTTC
CDR3aa: CASSSSGAVFEQYF
abundance: few
d_gene: TRBD2
j_gene: TRBJ2-7
v_gene: TRBV5-1

CDR3nt: TGTGCCAGCAGCCTAGGACTAGCAATCGACGAGCAGTACTTC
CDR3aa: CASSLGLAIDEQYF
abundance: once
d_gene: TRBD2
j_gene: TRBJ2-7
v_gene: TRBV7-9

CDR3nt: TGTGCCAGCAGCGTAGGGGGTAACAGGGTTAACAATGAGCAGTTCTTC
CDR3aa: CASSVGGNRVNNEQFF
abundance: few
d_gene: -
j_gene: TRBJ2-1
v_gene: TRBV9

CDR3nt: TGTGCCACCAGGGCGTCTAGCGAGTACAATGAGCAGTTCTTC
CDR3aa: CATRASSEYNEQFF
abundance: -
d_gene: -
j_gene: TRBJ2-1
v_gene: TRBV2

CDR3nt: TGTGCCAGCAGTCTCCAGGACAGGGAGATTAGGTTGTATGGCTACACCTTC
CDR3aa: CASSLQDREIRLYGYTF
abundance: -
d_gene: TRBD1
j_gene: TRBJ1-2
v_gene: TRBV28

CDR3nt: TGTGCCAGCTCACGAACTAGCACAGATACGCAGTATTTT
CDR3aa: CASSRTSTDTQYF
abundance: -
d_gene: -
j_gene: TRBJ2-3
v_gene: TRBV18

CDR3nt: TGTGCCAGCAGCCAACGGAGGGAACCCCGAGATACGCAGTATTTT
CDR3aa: CASSQRREPRDTQYF
abundance: once
d_gene: -
j_gene: TRBJ2-3
v_gene: TRBV14

CDR3nt: TGTGCCAGCAGTTACTCGATAGCGGGAGGGCAAGAGACCCAGTACTTC
CDR3aa: CASSYSIAGGQETQYF
abundance: once
d_gene: TRBD2
j_gene: TRBJ2-5
v_gene: TRBV6-5

CDR3nt: TGTGCCAGCAGCGTAGGGTATAGCGGGAACACAGATACGCAGTATTTT
CDR3aa: CASSVGYSGNTDTQYF
abundance: -
d_gene: TRBD2
j_gene: TRBJ2-3
v_gene: TRBV9